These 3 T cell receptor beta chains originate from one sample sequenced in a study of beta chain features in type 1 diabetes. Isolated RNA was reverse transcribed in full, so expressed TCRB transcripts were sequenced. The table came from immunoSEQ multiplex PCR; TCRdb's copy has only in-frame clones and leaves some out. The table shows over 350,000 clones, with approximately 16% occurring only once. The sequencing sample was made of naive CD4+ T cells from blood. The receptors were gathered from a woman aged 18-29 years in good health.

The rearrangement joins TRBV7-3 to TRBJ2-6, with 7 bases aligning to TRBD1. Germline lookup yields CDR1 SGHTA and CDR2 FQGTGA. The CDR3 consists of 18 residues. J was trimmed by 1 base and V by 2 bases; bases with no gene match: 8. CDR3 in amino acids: CASSLSMDRHSGANVLTF. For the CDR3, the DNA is TGTGCCAGCAGCTTATCAATGGACAGGCATTCTGGGGCCAACGTCCTGACTTTC.

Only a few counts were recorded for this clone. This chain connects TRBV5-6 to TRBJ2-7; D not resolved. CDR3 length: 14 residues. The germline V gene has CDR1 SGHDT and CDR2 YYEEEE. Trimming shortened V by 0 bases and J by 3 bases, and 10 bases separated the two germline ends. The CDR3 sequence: CASSLAWQDYEQYF. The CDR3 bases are TGTGCCAGCAGCTTGGCCTGGCAGGACTACGAGCAGTACTTC.

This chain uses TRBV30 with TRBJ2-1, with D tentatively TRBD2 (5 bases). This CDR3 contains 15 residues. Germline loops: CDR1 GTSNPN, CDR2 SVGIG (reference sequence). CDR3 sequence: CASHLHKLVANEQFF. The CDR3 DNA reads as TGTGCTTCCCATTTACACAAACTAGTGGCCAATGAGCAGTTCTTC.